The sample holds a few counts of the clone carrying this T cell receptor beta chain. The sample comes from a study of blood T cell repertoires in COVID-19. Authors' data handling: How many nucleated cells were present was estimated from reference gene primer amplification. Measured with immunoSEQ multiplex PCR; TCRdb has only the in-frame clones, and not every one. V and J calls and clone size are as listed in that table; D and trimming were resolved from the DNA. The sample carries approximately 170,000 clones, 75% to 90% recorded once. Trimming cost V 1 base and J 3 bases; bases outside gene matches: 12. CDR1 SEHNR and CDR2 FQNEAQ come from the germline V gene (reference sequence). This CDR3 comprises 18 residues.

V and J are TRBV7-9 and TRBJ2-7; 10 bases match TRBD2. Specimen: peripheral blood. The TCR sequence derives from a human donor in a cohort sampled during active COVID-19. The CDR3 protein is CASSLGPLAGVKGYEQYF. CDR3 sequence (DNA): TGTGCCAGCAGCTTAGGGCCCCTAGCGGGAGTTAAGGGCTACGAGCAGTACTTC.